This T cell receptor (beta chain) comes out of a study of blood T cell repertoires in COVID-19. Across the whole study: Sources were T cells, B-cell-depleted T cells, or PBMCs; the material itself was cDNA or gDNA.

Assay used: immunoSEQ multiplex PCR; TCRdb lists only in-frame clones, some missing. Of some 73,000 clones listed, 75% to 90% were seen once; the top ten hold 35% to 40%. This clonotype was sampled from a woman of 80 years or more with active or convalescent COVID-19. The specimen was peripheral blood.

The CDR3 DNA reads TGTGCCAGCAGCTTTATTGACCCACGGAGGGGAAAGGCTTTCTTT. Amino acids: CASSFIDPRRGKAFF. The V and J genes are TRBV5-6 and TRBJ1-1; D may be TRBD1 (5 bases). The CDR3 is 15 residues long. Germline values: CDR1 SGHDT, CDR2 YYEEEE. Trimming removed 2 bases from V and 11 bases from J, with 22 bases in between.